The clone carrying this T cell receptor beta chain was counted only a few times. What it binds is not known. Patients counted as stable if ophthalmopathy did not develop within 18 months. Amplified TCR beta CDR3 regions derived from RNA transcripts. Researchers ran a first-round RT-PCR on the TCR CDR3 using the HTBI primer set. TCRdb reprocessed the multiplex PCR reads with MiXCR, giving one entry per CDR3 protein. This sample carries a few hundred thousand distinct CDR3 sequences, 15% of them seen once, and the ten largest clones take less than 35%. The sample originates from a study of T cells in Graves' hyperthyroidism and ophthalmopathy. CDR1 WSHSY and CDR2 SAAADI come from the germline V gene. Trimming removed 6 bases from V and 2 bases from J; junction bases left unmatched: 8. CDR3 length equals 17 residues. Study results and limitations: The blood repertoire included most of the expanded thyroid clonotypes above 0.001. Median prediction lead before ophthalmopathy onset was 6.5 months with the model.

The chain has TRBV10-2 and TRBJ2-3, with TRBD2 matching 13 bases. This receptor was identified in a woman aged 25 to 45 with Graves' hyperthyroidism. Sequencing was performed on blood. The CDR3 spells CASRVGLAGENTDTQYF. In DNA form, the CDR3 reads TGCGCCAGCAGGGTTGGACTAGCGGGAGAGAACACAGATACGCAGTATTTT.